Below, 24 T cell receptor beta chains from the same sample are listed, as sequenced in a study of blood T cell repertoires in COVID-19. Clones were read by immunoSEQ multiplex PCR, and TCRdb kept only the in-frame ones, dropping some. The table lists some 150,000 clones, roughly 79% of them singletons. Material for sequencing was peripheral blood. The source is a man aged 45-65 years with active or convalescent COVID-19.

CDR3 coding DNA: TGCGCCAGCAGAAGGACAGGGAGCGAAAACACCATATATTTT. It yields the protein CASRRTGSENTIYF. The V gene is TRBV5-1, the J gene TRBJ1-3; 8 bases are shared with TRBD1. The CDR3 loop spans 14 amino acids. Germline trimming cut 5 bases from V and 6 bases from J; bases unmatched to any gene: 7. The germline gives CDR1 SGHRS, CDR2 YFSETQ.

The rearrangement links TRBV2 to TRBJ2-1; 7 nucleotides agree with TRBD1. Germline values: CDR1 SNHLY, CDR2 FYNNEI. The J segment lost 1 base and the V segment lost 7 bases, leaving 7 bases of the junction unmatched. There are 15 residues in the CDR3. This CDR3 is CASTSQGDSYNEQFF. CDR3 coding DNA: TGTGCCAGCACGTCTCAGGGGGATTCCTACAATGAGCAGTTCTTC.

The CDR3 region is CASSSEVYEQYF. The CDR3 bases are TGTGCCAGCAGCTCCGAGGTGTACGAGCAGTACTTC. This chain joins TRBV7-2 and TRBJ2-7; D is unclear. Trimming left V 4 bases short and J 4 bases short, with 8 bases between. Germline loops: CDR1 SGHTA, CDR2 FQGNSA. The CDR3 totals 12 residues. The entire variable domain, with the rest obtained from reference TRBV7-2 and TRBJ2-7, is as follows: GAGVSQSPSNKVTEKGKDVELRCDPISGHTALYWYRQSLGQGLEFLIYFQGNSAPDKSGLPSDRFSAERTGGSVSTLTIQRTQQEDSAVYLCASSSEVYEQYFGPGTRLTVT.

The chain recombines TRBV27 with TRBJ1-1, with 9 bases lining up with TRBD1. The CDR3 consists of 13 residues. The V segment lost 5 bases and the J segment 5 bases; nucleotides outside the gene matches: 3. Germline V gene lookup returns CDR1 MNHEY and CDR2 SMNVEV (reference sequence). The CDR3 loop is CASSPGTGTEAFF. The DNA for the CDR3 is TGTGCCAGCAGTCCCGGGACAGGGACTGAAGCTTTCTTT.

This clone has just a few counts. The chain is built from TRBV19 and TRBJ1-2; D perhaps matches TRBD1 (6 bases). CDR1 and CDR2 from the germline V gene are LNHDA and SQIVND (reference sequence). V lost 5 bases, J lost 0 bases, and 10 bases lay in between. This CDR3 has 14 amino acids. CDR3 amino acids: CASSLDRTNYGYTF. CDR3 DNA sequence: TGTGCCAGTAGTTTGGACAGAACTAACTATGGCTACACCTTC.

This chain connects TRBV30 to TRBJ2-5; TRBD2 matches 11 bases. J was trimmed by 3 bases and V by 3 bases; bases with no gene match: 9. The CDR3 extends over 16 amino acids. Germline lookup yields CDR1 GTSNPN and CDR2 SVGIG (reference sequence). The CDR3 bases are TGTGCCTGGAGCGATAAAAAGGGACTAGCGGAAGAGACCCAGTACTTC. Amino acids: CAWSDKKGLAEETQYF.

The J gene is TRBJ1-5, the V gene TRBV19; possibly TRBD1 for D (5 bases). The CDR3 is 15 amino acids. Germline CDR1 and CDR2: LNHDA and SQIVND (reference sequence). Trimming pared 1 base from V and 7 bases from J, leaving 14 bases between. CDR3 sequence reads: CASSIGGGTRQPQHF. The CDR3 coding sequence is TGTGCCAGTAGTATAGGGGGGGGTACCCGGCAGCCCCAGCATTTT.

The rearrangement joins TRBV28 to TRBJ2-5, with 9 bases lining up with TRBD1. Germline V lookup: CDR1 MDHEN, CDR2 SYDVKM. The trim removed 7 bases at V and 5 bases at J, leaving 5 bases unmatched. The CDR3 covers 13 residues. CDR3 nucleotide sequence: TGTGCCAGCATTACAGGGGGCGAGGAGACCCAGTACTTC. This translates into CASITGGEETQYF.

The chain uses TRBV27 and TRBJ2-3, with TRBD2 identical over 8 bases. The germline CDR1 and CDR2 sequences are MNHEY and SMNVEV (reference sequence). With 3 bases clipped from V and 5 bases from J, the junction kept 4 bases outside the gene matches. The CDR3 has 14 amino acids. CDR3 in amino acids: CASSFGREVDTQYF. The CDR3 DNA sequence: TGTGCCAGCAGTTTCGGGCGGGAGGTAGATACGCAGTATTTT.

V and J are TRBV18 and TRBJ2-3; the match to TRBD2 covers 11 bases. V shed 2 bases, J shed 1 base, and the junction held 2 bases outside the gene matches. The CDR3 is made up of 16 amino acids. Germline lookup yields CDR1 KGHSH and CDR2 LQKENI. The CDR3 loop reads CASSPTLAGGTDTQYF. DNA for the CDR3: TGTGCCAGCTCACCAACACTAGCGGGAGGCACAGATACGCAGTATTTT. The full variable domain, with the rest looked up from reference TRBV18 and TRBJ2-3, is NAGVMQNPRHLVRRRGQEARLRCSPMKGHSHVYWYRQLPEEGLKFMVYLQKENIIDESGMPKERFSAEFPKEGPSILRIQQVVRGDSAAYFCASSPTLAGGTDTQYFGPGTRLTVL.

The chain carries TRBV6-5 and TRBJ2-2; D gene unclear. This CDR3 has 12 amino acids. Germline CDR1 is MNHEY and CDR2 is SVGAGI. Between the trimmed V and J ends, which lost 7 bases and 3 bases, there was a span of 6 bases. CDR3 amino acids: CASIWHTGELFF. CDR3 coding DNA: TGTGCCAGCATATGGCACACCGGGGAGCTGTTTTTT.

V is TRBV6-2 or TRBV6-3 and J is TRBJ2-4, with 10 nucleotides matching TRBD1. Germline V CDR1 and CDR2: MNHEY, SVGEGT. The V gene end was trimmed by 2 bases and the J gene end by 7 bases; junction bases not matched to a gene: 17. The CDR3 covers 19 residues. This CDR3 reads CASSYPTGGHEPSYNIQYF. The CDR3 bases are TGTGCCAGCAGTTACCCGACAGGGGGCCACGAGCCGTCCTACAACATTCAGTACTTC.

The chain recombines TRBV5-1 with TRBJ2-2, with 9 bases fitting TRBD2. CDR1 is SGHRS and CDR2 is YFSETQ in the germline V gene. The V segment lost 3 bases and the J segment 6 bases; nucleotides outside the gene matches: 9. The CDR3 runs 16 residues. The CDR3 loop is CASSSLGLAGSGELFF. For the CDR3, the DNA is TGCGCCAGCAGCTCCCTCGGGCTAGCGGGATCCGGGGAGCTGTTTTTT.

The chain carries TRBV10-3 and TRBJ2-7, with TRBD2 matching over 8 bases. J lost 3 bases, V lost 6 bases, and 10 bases had no gene match. Per germline, CDR1 ENHRY and CDR2 SYGVKD. This CDR3 has 15 residues. CDR3 residues: CAIRDVSGINYEQYF. The CDR3, as DNA: TGTGCCATCAGGGACGTTAGCGGGATTAACTACGAGCAGTACTTC.

The chain couples TRBV7-6 to TRBJ2-1, with TRBD2 matching over 11 bases. The CDR3 runs to 15 residues. V was clipped by 4 bases and J by 6 bases; unmatched bases: 5. Germline assignment: CDR1 SGHVS and CDR2 FNYEAQ. CDR3 in amino acids: CASSSLAGGGNEQFF. The CDR3, as DNA: TGTGCCAGCAGCTCATTAGCGGGAGGGGGCAATGAGCAGTTCTTC.

The rearrangement links TRBV9 to TRBJ2-7; perhaps TRBD2 as D (5 bases). Germline-derived CDR1 and CDR2 are SGDLS and YYNGEE. Trimming pared 0 bases from V and 3 bases from J, leaving 22 bases between. This CDR3 spans 18 amino acids. The CDR3 DNA reads as TGTGCCAGCAGCGTAGAAGTCGCCTCCCGGCGGGCCCGCTACGAGCAGTACTTC. It is translated as CASSVEVASRRARYEQYF. Variable domain in full (rest from reference TRBV9 and TRBJ2-7): DSGVTQTPKHLITATGQRVTLRCSPRSGDLSVYWYQQSLDQGLQFLIQYYNGEERAKGNILERFSAQQFPDLHSELNLSSLELGDSALYFCASSVEVASRRARYEQYFGPGTRLTVT.

V gene TRBV19 combines with J gene TRBJ2-5; weak D call: TRBD1 (5 bases). Trimming removed 2 bases at V and 4 bases at J, with 14 bases between. The germline V gene has CDR1 LNHDA and CDR2 SQIVND (reference sequence). This CDR3 region has 15 residues. Written as DNA, the CDR3 is TGTGCCAGTAGTATAAGGGGTAGAATGGGAGAGACCCAGTACTTC. The encoded protein is CASSIRGRMGETQYF.

This clone was observed a single time. This chain links TRBV3-1 (or the pseudogene TRBV3-2) with TRBJ1-1, with D possibly being TRBD1 (5 bases). V lost 1 base and J 3 bases, leaving 12 bases between the germline ends. Germline CDR1 reads LGHDT; CDR2 reads YNNKEL (reference sequence). The CDR3 extends over 15 amino acids. The chain's CDR3 is CASSQVKGLDTEAFF. DNA for the CDR3: TGTGCCAGCAGCCAAGTTAAGGGGCTGGACACTGAAGCTTTCTTT.

The chain employs TRBV19 and TRBJ1-6, with TRBD1 matching over 7 bases. Germline loops: CDR1 LNHDA, CDR2 SQIVND (reference sequence). The V and J ends lost 10 bases and 6 bases, in that order; junction bases with no gene match: 6. The CDR3 spans 13 residues. This CDR3 reads CATGQAPNSPLHF. Written as DNA, the CDR3 is TGTGCCACCGGACAGGCCCCTAATTCACCCCTCCACTTT. Full variable domain (missing parts from reference TRBV19 and TRBJ1-6): DGGITQSPKYLFRKEGQNVTLSCEQNLNHDAMYWYRQDPGQGLRLIYYSQIVNDFQKGDIAEGYSVSREKKESFPLTVTSAQKNPTAFYLCATGQAPNSPLHFGNGTRLTVT.

This clone was seen a few times. V gene TRBV6-1 combines with J gene TRBJ2-3, with 15 nucleotides matching TRBD2. CDR1 MNHNS and CDR2 SASEGT come from the germline V gene. With V trimmed by 4 bases and J by 4 bases, 15 bases remained unmatched. CDR3 size: 20 residues. The CDR3 region is CASSGIDRTSGRAGADTQYF. Written as DNA, the CDR3 is TGTGCCAGCAGTGGCATCGATCGGACTAGCGGGAGGGCCGGGGCAGATACGCAGTATTTT.

The chain recombines TRBV7-2 with TRBJ1-6, with TRBD1 identical over 9 bases. Germline V gene data show CDR1 as SGHTA and CDR2 as FQGNSA. V gave up 6 bases and J gave up 9 bases; unmatched junction bases: 9. The CDR3 runs 15 residues. The CDR3 region has the DNA TGTGCCAGCAGGGACCGGGGGGACAGGGCTTCACCCCTCCACTTT. Translating it yields CASRDRGDRASPLHF.

This clone was seen once. The V and J genes are TRBV5-5 and TRBJ1-1; no firm D call. V was pared by 4 bases and J by 5 bases, with 12 bases between. The CDR3 covers 13 residues. Germline V CDR1 and CDR2: SGHKS, YYEKEE (reference sequence). The CDR3 DNA reads as TGTGCCAGCAGCCGACTTCTAGAAACTGAAGCTTTCTTT. Amino acid sequence: CASSRLLETEAFF.

V usage is TRBV27 and J usage is TRBJ2-5, with D maybe TRBD1 (5 bases). The length of the CDR3 is 14 residues. Trimming took off 5 bases at V and 1 base at J, with 11 bases between the two ends. The germline gives CDR1 MNHEY, CDR2 SMNVEV (reference sequence). The CDR3 reads CASSPRQTQETQYF. CDR3 coding DNA: TGTGCCAGCAGTCCCCGACAGACCCAAGAGACCCAGTACTTC.

V gene TRBV19 combines with J gene TRBJ2-3; the D is unclear. Trimming shortened V by 4 bases and J by 0 bases, and 5 bases separated the two germline ends. Germline values: CDR1 LNHDA, CDR2 SQIVND (reference sequence). This CDR3 has 13 residues. The CDR3 DNA is TGTGCCAGTAGTACACTCAGCACAGATACGCAGTATTTT. Translating gives CASSTLSTDTQYF.